The clone carrying this TCR beta chain was observed many times. These data originate in a study of blood T cell repertoires in COVID-19. About the research overall: Acute and convalescent COVID-19 specimens originated in the United States, Italy and Spain. Sources were T cells, B-cell-depleted T cells, or PBMCs; the material itself was cDNA or gDNA.

Unmatched junction bases numbered 8, after V lost 1 base and J lost 0 bases. The germline gives CDR1 SGHRS, CDR2 YFSETQ. The CDR3 is made up of 19 amino acids. Original methodology: Amplifying reference gene primers gave estimates of nucleated cell counts. Sequencing was performed with immunoSEQ multiplex PCR; in TCRdb, only in-frame clones are kept and a portion is missing. D and trimming come from the DNA, and the V and J calls and clone size come from that table. Here the sample spans 100,000 to 150,000 clones, around nine tenths being singletons. This receptor was taken from a woman older than 75 with acute or convalescent COVID-19. Sequencing was performed on peripheral blood. This chain joins TRBV5-1 and TRBJ2-2; 11 bases fit TRBD2. CDR3 residues: CASSLFQLAGGSNTGELFF. The CDR3 nucleotides read TGCGCCAGCAGCTTGTTTCAGCTAGCGGGAGGTTCGAACACCGGGGAGCTGTTTTTT.